A single T cell receptor (beta chain) is shown here with its context. Its antigen is not known. All sorted populations exceeded 95% purity. The source of the sample is a study of beta chain features in type 1 diabetes. Study-wide background: Comparable age, gender and cell yields were observed in patients relative to healthy donors. Study-level points and caveats: Moderate yet significant TCRB CDR3 shortening was seen in Type 1 diabetes patients in all four CD4+ subsets. Shorter templates might be favored by PCR, and equally so in patients and in controls.

Of the isolated RNA, all was reverse transcribed, and so the sequenced material was expressed TCRB transcripts. Clones were read by immunoSEQ multiplex PCR, and TCRdb kept only the in-frame ones, dropping some. The sample contains some 150,000 clones, roughly 9.7% of which appear only once. Germline loops: CDR1 SQVTM, CDR2 ANQGSEA. CDR3 length: 13 residues. The V end lost 8 bases, the J end lost 5 bases, and 18 bases lay between the germline ends. The sample was central memory CD4+ T cells from blood. The chain recombines TRBV29-1 with TRBJ2-5, with a weak D call TRBD2 (6 bases). This clonotype was sampled from a woman between 40 and 55 years old in good health. CDR3 bases: TGCAGCCCCAGGAGGGGTAGGCTTGAGACCCAGTACTTC. As protein: CSPRRGRLETQYF.